These 29 T cell receptor beta chains were all obtained from the same sample, sequenced in a study of a mutant IDH1 vaccine in newly diagnosed glioma. Some clones are missing from TCRdb's copy, which holds only in-frame ones; the method was immunoSEQ multiplex PCR. The sample has over 80,000 clones, 81% seen once. Time point reported: week 47, end of study. In the vaccine, a single dose held 300 ug of the mutant IDH1 20-mer peptide, along with topical imiquimod. Which antigens these TCRs recognize remains unknown. The sample was PBMCs, taken from a glioma patient whose treatment included an IDH1 peptide vaccine. The source is a man aged 35 to 55 with glioma.

This chain links TRBV2 with TRBJ2-7; no clear D. Germline V gives CDR1 SNHLY, CDR2 FYNNEI. V lost 7 bases to trimming and J lost 3 bases, with 7 bases between them. This CDR3 spans 11 amino acids. The CDR3 DNA sequence: TGTGCCAGCACCCTCCACTACGAGCAGTACTTC. It yields the protein CASTLHYEQYF.

This clone occurred a few times. The chain joins TRBV2 to TRBJ2-2; TRBD2 is a possible D gene (5 bases). Germline CDR1 and CDR2: SNHLY and FYNNEI. Trimming cost V 4 bases and J 0 bases, with 9 bases left between them. The CDR3 length is 15 residues. This CDR3 reads CASSGGRANTGELFF. The CDR3 DNA sequence: TGTGCCAGCAGTGGAGGGCGGGCGAACACCGGGGAGCTGTTTTTT.

This clone was observed once. Here the CDR3 reads CASSVEGEYNSPLHF. The CDR3 DNA follows: TGTGCCAGCAGCGTAGAGGGGGAATACAATTCACCCCTCCACTTT. The genes are TRBV9 and TRBJ1-6, with D perhaps matching TRBD1 (6 bases). The CDR3 totals 15 residues. Trimming shortened V by 0 bases and J by 7 bases, and 11 bases separated the two germline ends. The germline gives CDR1 SGDLS, CDR2 YYNGEE.

This chain uses TRBV19 with TRBJ2-3; 10 bases map to TRBD1. From germline, CDR1 is LNHDA and CDR2 SQIVND (reference sequence). Trimming at V came to 6 bases and at J to 6 bases, leaving 9 bases not matched to a gene. The length of the CDR3 is 15 residues. CDR3 sequence (DNA): TGTGCCAGTAGCTCCTGGGACAGGGGAGGCGATACGCAGTATTTT. It codes for CASSSWDRGGDTQYF.

This chain uses TRBV4-3 with TRBJ1-2; D perhaps matches TRBD1 (5 bases). Between the trimmed V and J ends, which lost 0 bases and 0 bases, there was a span of 17 bases. The CDR3 has 18 residues. Germline loops: CDR1 LGHNA, CDR2 YSLEER. DNA for the CDR3: TGCGCCAGCAGCCAAGATCCCGGGACGGACTTAACTAACTATGGCTACACCTTC. Protein: CASSQDPGTDLTNYGYTF.

Only one count was recorded for this clone. The CDR3 region has the DNA TGTGCCAGTAGTATGGAGGGGGACGCGGACTATGGCTACACCTTC. Translated, it gives CASSMEGDADYGYTF. The chain recombines TRBV19 with TRBJ1-2; D is possibly TRBD1 (6 bases). This CDR3 region has 15 residues. Germline loops: CDR1 LNHDA, CDR2 SQIVND (reference sequence). Trimming took 3 bases from V and 3 from J, leaving 14 bases between them.

The gene calls are TRBV5-1 and TRBJ2-1, with D tentatively TRBD1 (6 bases). The germline gives CDR1 SGHRS, CDR2 YFSETQ. This CDR3 contains 14 residues. Trimming pared 0 bases from V and 7 bases from J, leaving 11 bases between. The CDR3 nucleotides read TGCGCCAGCAGCTTGGTTTGGGGGCAGAATGAGCAGTTCTTC. Translated: CASSLVWGQNEQFF.

The chain has TRBV2 and TRBJ1-6; 10 bases line up with TRBD1. The junction had 5 bases not matched to a gene; V was cut back by 6 bases and J by 9 bases. CDR3 length: 14 residues. The germline V gene encodes CDR1 SNHLY and CDR2 FYNNEI. The CDR3 coding sequence is TGTGCCAGCAGCGCTGGGACAGGGGCTTCACCCCTCCACTTT. Translation: CASSAGTGASPLHF.

This chain joins TRBV19 and TRBJ2-7; D perhaps matches TRBD2 (6 bases). This CDR3 spans 14 amino acids. V lost 5 bases and J 5 bases, leaving 16 bases between the germline ends. The germline V gene has CDR1 LNHDA and CDR2 SQIVND (reference sequence). CDR3 in amino acids: CASSPRLVRHEQYF. CDR3 in DNA: TGTGCCAGTAGTCCAAGACTAGTGAGACACGAGCAGTACTTC. Using reference TRBV19 and TRBJ2-7 for the parts outside the CDR3, the full variable domain is DGGITQSPKYLFRKEGQNVTLSCEQNLNHDAMYWYRQDPGQGLRLIYYSQIVNDFQKGDIAEGYSVSREKKESFPLTVTSAQKNPTAFYLCASSPRLVRHEQYFGPGTRLTVT.

The chain is built from TRBV19 and TRBJ2-7, with a possible D match to TRBD2 (6 bases). Deletions cut 3 bases from V and 2 bases from J, with 8 bases between. The CDR3 length is 13 residues. Germline assignment: CDR1 LNHDA and CDR2 SQIVND (reference sequence). The CDR3 sequence is CASSMGGPYEQYF. The DNA for the CDR3 is TGTGCCAGTAGTATGGGGGGACCCTACGAGCAGTACTTC.

The rearrangement uses TRBV28 and TRBJ1-1; the match to TRBD1 covers 10 bases. The CDR3 is 14 residues long. Unmatched junction bases numbered 6, after V lost 6 bases and J lost 5 bases. Germline CDR1 reads MDHEN; CDR2 reads SYDVKM. The CDR3 loop is CASRNDRGRTEAFF. In nucleotides, the CDR3 is TGTGCCAGCAGGAACGACAGGGGGCGGACTGAAGCTTTCTTT.

This clone has only one observation. The V and J genes are TRBV10-2 and TRBJ2-5; maybe TRBD2 (5 bases). The V gene's germline CDR1 is WSHSY and CDR2 SAAADI. The germline V and J ends were trimmed by 4 bases and 0 bases, with 12 bases remaining between them. This CDR3 comprises 15 residues. The DNA of the CDR3 is TGCGCCAGCAGTGTGTCTAGCAGGTACCAAGAGACCCAGTACTTC. Protein: CASSVSSRYQETQYF.

This chain joins TRBV10-2 and TRBJ2-5; TRBD2 matches at 7 bases. Germline lookup yields CDR1 WSHSY and CDR2 SAAADI. The CDR3 covers 15 residues. With V trimmed by 3 bases and J by 2 bases, 6 bases remained unmatched. CDR3 loop: CASSDSGASQETQYF. The CDR3 DNA is TGCGCCAGCAGTGACAGCGGGGCCTCACAAGAGACCCAGTACTTC.

The chain employs TRBV11-2 and TRBJ1-2, with unresolved D. The CDR3 is made up of 13 amino acids. Germline CDR1 is SGHAT and CDR2 is FQNNGV. Trimming stripped 6 bases from V and 8 bases from J, with 16 bases between. CDR3 DNA: TGTGCCAGCAGGTCTCCCGACCCAAAGGGCTACACCTTC. Translating gives CASRSPDPKGYTF.

The CDR3 is CASGRSYNSPLHF. The CDR3 coding sequence is TGTGCCAGCGGCCGCTCCTATAATTCACCCCTCCACTTT. The chain recombines TRBV27 with TRBJ1-6; D remains ambiguous. CDR3 size: 13 residues. Germline loops: CDR1 MNHEY, CDR2 SMNVEV (reference sequence). The V end was cut by 8 bases, the J end by 0 bases, with 5 bases between.

The V call is TRBV11-2, the J call TRBJ2-1, with 16 nucleotides matching TRBD2. The CDR3 spans 16 residues. After removal of 4 bases from V and 15 bases from J, the junction contained 12 bases not matched to a gene. The germline V gene encodes CDR1 SGHAT and CDR2 FQNNGV. The CDR3 loop is CASSSGTSGRALGPFF. DNA of the CDR3: TGTGCCAGCAGCTCTGGGACTAGCGGGAGGGCCCTAGGTCCGTTCTTC.

The J gene is TRBJ2-7, the V gene TRBV5-6, with 8 bases lining up with TRBD1. The germline CDR1 and CDR2 sequences are SGHDT and YYEEEE. Trimming took 1 base from V and 1 from J; bases not matched to a gene: 13. This CDR3 region has 18 residues. CDR3 DNA: TGTGCCAGCAGCTTGAGGGGACAGGTGTGGGCAGTTTCCTACGAGCAGTACTTC. This translates into CASSLRGQVWAVSYEQYF.

The chain recombines TRBV5-1 with TRBJ2-3, with 15 bases matching TRBD2. This CDR3 spans 18 amino acids. Trimming took 4 bases from V and 1 from J; bases not matched to a gene: 7. Germline lookup yields CDR1 SGHRS and CDR2 YFSETQ. The CDR3 is CASSPGLAGGPGTDTQYF. The CDR3 DNA reads as TGCGCCAGCAGCCCCGGACTAGCGGGGGGGCCAGGCACAGATACGCAGTATTTT.

This chain connects TRBV4-3 to TRBJ2-2, with unresolved D. V dropped 3 bases and J dropped 4 bases, with 15 bases sitting between them. Germline CDR1 and CDR2: LGHNA and YSLEER. The CDR3 spans 16 residues. Written as DNA, the CDR3 is TGCGCCAGCAGCCAGAGGATAGACGGCGGCACCGGGGAGCTGTTTTTT. Translated, it gives CASSQRIDGGTGELFF.

To note about this clone: An end of the junction differs from the germline gene, which may be a read error. Other DNA sequences from this sample encode an identical CDR3 as well. CDR3 protein: CASSLLDRLNEKLFF. DNA of the CDR3: TGTGCCAGCAGCCTACTCGACCGCCTTAATGAAAAACTGTTTTTC. V is TRBV7-9 and J is TRBJ1-4; D not certain. Germline CDR1 reads SEHNR; CDR2 reads FQNEAQ (reference sequence). The CDR3 loop spans 15 amino acids.

V is TRBV6-5 and J is TRBJ2-1; D is perhaps TRBD2 (5 bases). The CDR3 consists of 15 residues. The ends were cut back, 2 bases at V and 2 bases at J, with 10 bases in the middle. From germline, CDR1 is MNHEY and CDR2 SVGAGI. The CDR3 here is CASSYRGVTYNEQFF. The CDR3 region has the DNA TGTGCCAGCAGTTACCGGGGAGTCACCTACAATGAGCAGTTCTTC.

J is TRBJ2-7 and V is TRBV5-1; 10 bases agree with TRBD2. V lost 4 bases to trimming and J lost 2 bases; unmatched junction nucleotides: 6. The germline CDR1 and CDR2 sequences are SGHRS and YFSETQ. The CDR3 runs 15 residues. CDR3 amino acids: CASSPGTSVTYEQYF. CDR3 sequence (DNA): TGCGCCAGCAGCCCGGGGACTAGCGTAACCTACGAGCAGTACTTC.

The chain carries TRBV5-4 and TRBJ1-5; a weak D match, TRBD1 (5 bases). The V gene lost 0 bases and the J gene lost 0 bases, with 16 bases spanning the gap. Germline lookup yields CDR1 SGHNT and CDR2 YYREEE (reference sequence). The CDR3 is 18 residues long. CDR3 amino acids: CASSLDRRVIYSNQPQHF. CDR3 nucleotides: TGTGCCAGCAGCTTGGATCGCAGGGTTATCTATAGCAATCAGCCCCAGCATTTT. Full variable domain (missing parts from reference TRBV5-4 and TRBJ1-5): ETGVTQSPTHLIKTRGQQVTLRCSSQSGHNTVSWYQQALGQGPQFIFQYYREEENGRGNFPPRFSGLQFPNYSSELNVNALELDDSALYLCASSLDRRVIYSNQPQHFGDGTRLSIL.

The chain has TRBV30 and TRBJ2-7, with no clear D. V was shortened by 0 bases and J by 7 bases, with 13 bases between the two germline ends. This CDR3 comprises 13 residues. Germline V lookup: CDR1 GTSNPN, CDR2 SVGIG (reference sequence). For the CDR3, the DNA is TGTGCCTGGAGTGTACATGTTTCCCAGGAGCAGTACTTC. Translating it yields CAWSVHVSQEQYF.

The CDR3 protein is CASSQIASGANVLTF. CDR3 DNA: TGTGCCAGCAGCCAGATTGCTTCTGGGGCCAACGTCCTGACTTTC. This chain links TRBV7-6 with TRBJ2-6; no firm D call. CDR1 is SGHVS, CDR2 FNYEAQ, per germline. Trimming pared 5 bases from V and 1 base from J, leaving 9 bases between. The CDR3 contains 15 residues.

The V and J genes are TRBV18 and TRBJ2-3; no clear D gene. V was cut by 0 bases and J by 0 bases, with 10 bases left in between. This CDR3 spans 16 amino acids. The V gene's germline CDR1 is KGHSH and CDR2 LQKENI. The CDR3 reads CASSPPGGVSTDTQYF. DNA of the CDR3: TGTGCCAGCTCACCACCGGGCGGAGTCAGCACAGATACGCAGTATTTT.

This clone was observed a handful of times. The V and J genes are TRBV2 and TRBJ1-5; possible D gene TRBD1, 6 bases. Trimming cost V 4 bases and J 1 base, with 11 bases left between them. The germline V gene has CDR1 SNHLY and CDR2 FYNNEI. The CDR3 runs 15 residues. The CDR3 sequence: CASSAGGASNQPQHF. CDR3 sequence (DNA): TGTGCCAGCAGTGCGGGGGGCGCGAGCAATCAGCCCCAGCATTTT. The whole variable domain, filled in from reference TRBV2 and TRBJ1-5, reads EPEVTQTPSHQVTQMGQEVILRCVPISNHLYFYWYRQILGQKVEFLVSFYNNEISEKSEIFDDQFSVERPDGSNFTLKIRSTKLEDSAMYFCASSAGGASNQPQHFGDGTRLSIL.

V gene TRBV11-2 combines with J gene TRBJ1-4; D is unresolved. Trimming removed 0 bases at V and 0 bases at J, with 8 bases between. Germline values: CDR1 SGHAT, CDR2 FQNNGV. The CDR3 runs 16 residues. The CDR3 protein is CASSLDGRSTNEKLFF. CDR3 DNA sequence: TGTGCCAGCAGCTTAGATGGGAGATCAACTAATGAAAAACTGTTTTTT. Full variable domain (missing parts from reference TRBV11-2 and TRBJ1-4): EAGVAQSPRYKIIEKRQSVAFWCNPISGHATLYWYQQILGQGPKLLIQFQNNGVVDDSQLPKDRFSAERLKGVDSTLKIQPAKLEDSAVYLCASSLDGRSTNEKLFFGSGTQLSVL.

Turning to this clone: At one of its ends the junction is not consistent with the germline gene, which may arise from a read error. The chain couples TRBV2 to TRBJ2-3, with 7 bases matching TRBD2. The CDR3 is made up of 14 amino acids. CDR1 and CDR2 (germline): SNHLY, FYNNEI. For the CDR3, the DNA is TGTGCAAGCACTGGGGGGGGTAGCACAGATACGCAGTATTTT. It translates to CASTGGGSTDTQYF.